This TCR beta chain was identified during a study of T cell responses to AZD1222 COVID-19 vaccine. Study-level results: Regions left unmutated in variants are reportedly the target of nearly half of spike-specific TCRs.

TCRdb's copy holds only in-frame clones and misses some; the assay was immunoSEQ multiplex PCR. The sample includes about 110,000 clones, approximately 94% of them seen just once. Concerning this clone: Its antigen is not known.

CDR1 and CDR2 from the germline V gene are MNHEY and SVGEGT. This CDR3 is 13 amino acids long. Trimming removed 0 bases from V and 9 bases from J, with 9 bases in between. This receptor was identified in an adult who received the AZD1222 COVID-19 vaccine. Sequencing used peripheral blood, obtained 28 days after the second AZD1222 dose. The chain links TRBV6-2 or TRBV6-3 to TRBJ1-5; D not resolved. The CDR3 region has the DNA TGTGCCAGCAGTTACTCGAGCTGGGGGCCCCAGCATTTT. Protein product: CASSYSSWGPQHF.